These T cell receptor beta chains were read from a single sample in a study of T cells in Graves' hyperthyroidism and ophthalmopathy. TCRdb re-derived calls from the multiplex PCR reads in MiXCR, one entry per CDR3 protein. The repertoire holds 700,000 or so distinct CDR3 sequences, with 16% as singletons. Sequencing was carried out using blood. These receptors all come from a young man with Graves' hyperthyroidism. Both conserved end residues are part of each CDR3. A D gene is named only where the DNA matches it firmly. Only part of the rows carry a size: once, few, many, or a class if the clone is expanded.

j_call: TRBJ2-7
v_call: TRBV6-1
clone_size: few
d_call: .
cdr3_aa: CASTRAYEQYF
cdr3_nt: TGTGCCAGCACAAGGGCCTACGAGCAGTACTTC

j_call: TRBJ2-2
v_call: TRBV24-1
clone_size: .
d_call: .
cdr3_aa: CATSDPSGNTGELFF
cdr3_nt: TGTGCCACCAGTGACCCGAGCGGGAACACCGGGGAGCTGTTTTTT

j_call: TRBJ1-6
v_call: TRBV30
clone_size: few
d_call: TRBD1
cdr3_aa: CAWRPKRVGTGESPLHF
cdr3_nt: TGTGCCTGGAGGCCCAAAAGGGTTGGGACAGGGGAATCACCCCTCCACTTT

j_call: TRBJ2-3
v_call: TRBV28
clone_size: many
d_call: .
cdr3_aa: CASSPGGGVTDTQYF
cdr3_nt: TGTGCCAGCAGTCCCGGCGGCGGGGTCACAGATACGCAGTATTTT

j_call: TRBJ2-5
v_call: TRBV7-3
clone_size: many
d_call: .
cdr3_aa: CASSLTVAIGETQYF
cdr3_nt: TGTGCCAGCAGCTTAACGGTAGCAATCGGGGAGACCCAGTACTTC

j_call: TRBJ2-7
v_call: TRBV11-2
clone_size: .
d_call: TRBD2
cdr3_aa: CASSRGLAEQYF
cdr3_nt: TGTGCCAGCAGCCGGGGACTAGCGGAGCAGTACTTC

j_call: TRBJ2-2
v_call: TRBV12-3/TRBV12-4
clone_size: many
d_call: .
cdr3_aa: CASREQAYTGELFF
cdr3_nt: TGTGCCAGCAGGGAACAGGCTTATACCGGGGAGCTGTTTTTT

j_call: TRBJ1-2
v_call: TRBV11-3
clone_size: few
d_call: TRBD1
cdr3_aa: CASSSTGAGYTF
cdr3_nt: TGTGCCAGCAGCTCCACAGGGGCTGGCTACACCTTC

j_call: TRBJ2-5
v_call: TRBV11-2
clone_size: .
d_call: .
cdr3_aa: CASSLGSEQETQYF
cdr3_nt: TGTGCCAGCAGCCTCGGGAGTGAGCAAGAGACCCAGTACTTC

j_call: TRBJ2-6
v_call: TRBV4-1
clone_size: .
d_call: .
cdr3_aa: CASSPSWGMSDRSGANVLTF
cdr3_nt: TGCGCCAGCAGCCCGAGCTGGGGAATGTCGGACCGCTCTGGGGCCAACGTCCTGACTTTC

j_call: TRBJ2-5
v_call: TRBV19
clone_size: .
d_call: TRBD2
cdr3_aa: CASSRQGGLAGAETQYF
cdr3_nt: TGTGCCAGTAGCAGACAGGGCGGGCTAGCGGGAGCTGAGACCCAGTACTTC

j_call: TRBJ2-2
v_call: TRBV19
clone_size: .
d_call: .
cdr3_aa: CASSMETVGAGELFF
cdr3_nt: TGTGCCAGTAGTATGGAGACAGTGGGTGCCGGGGAGCTGTTTTTT

j_call: TRBJ1-4
v_call: TRBV19
clone_size: .
d_call: TRBD1
cdr3_aa: CASSPRTGRQVNEKLFF
cdr3_nt: TGTGCCAGTAGTCCTAGGACAGGGCGCCAGGTGAATGAAAAACTGTTTTTT

j_call: TRBJ2-1
v_call: TRBV6-1
clone_size: .
d_call: TRBD2
cdr3_aa: CASSRGLAGAGNEQFF
cdr3_nt: TGTGCCAGCAGCCGGGGACTAGCGGGAGCTGGAAATGAGCAGTTCTTC

j_call: TRBJ2-7
v_call: TRBV4-2
clone_size: few
d_call: .
cdr3_aa: CASSQDNRGEQYF
cdr3_nt: TGTGCCAGCAGCCAAGATAATCGGGGCGAGCAGTACTTC

j_call: TRBJ2-7
v_call: TRBV6-2/TRBV6-3
clone_size: once
d_call: TRBD1
cdr3_aa: CASSSGTGAAHEQYF
cdr3_nt: TGTGCCAGCAGTTCTGGGACAGGGGCGGCACACGAGCAGTACTTC

j_call: TRBJ1-5
v_call: TRBV5-5
clone_size: many
d_call: .
cdr3_aa: CASSLGVDYQPQHF
cdr3_nt: TGTGCCAGCAGCTTGGGAGTTGATTATCAGCCCCAGCATTTT

j_call: TRBJ1-3
v_call: TRBV30
clone_size: .
d_call: .
cdr3_aa: CAWRGPGGNTIYF
cdr3_nt: TGTGCCTGGAGAGGGCCCGGGGGAAACACCATATATTTT

j_call: TRBJ2-7
v_call: TRBV12-3/TRBV12-4
clone_size: many
d_call: TRBD2
cdr3_aa: CASSRGGGGGEQYF
cdr3_nt: TGTGCCAGCAGCCGCGGGGGGGGAGGGGGCGAGCAGTACTTC

j_call: TRBJ2-1
v_call: TRBV9
clone_size: .
d_call: TRBD2
cdr3_aa: CASSIASGRAPYNEQFF
cdr3_nt: TGTGCCAGCAGCATCGCTAGCGGGAGGGCCCCCTACAATGAGCAGTTCTTC

j_call: TRBJ2-7
v_call: TRBV29-1
clone_size: few
d_call: TRBD2
cdr3_aa: CSVEDPTSGSYEQYF
cdr3_nt: TGCAGCGTTGAAGACCCGACTAGCGGCTCCTACGAGCAGTACTTC

j_call: TRBJ1-3
v_call: TRBV29-1
clone_size: .
d_call: .
cdr3_aa: CSVEGPGVNTIYF
cdr3_nt: TGCAGCGTTGAAGGCCCAGGGGTAAACACCATATATTTT

j_call: TRBJ2-4
v_call: TRBV28
clone_size: many
d_call: TRBD1
cdr3_aa: CASSTTGVDIQYF
cdr3_nt: TGTGCCAGCAGCACTACAGGGGTAGACATTCAGTACTTC

j_call: TRBJ2-1
v_call: TRBV7-9
clone_size: many
d_call: .
cdr3_aa: CASSLGVGSEQFF
cdr3_nt: TGTGCCAGCAGCTTAGGTGTCGGGTCTGAGCAGTTCTTC